The T cell receptor beta chain described here comes from a study of cytomegalovirus exposure and HLA in healthy donors. Looking at the study overall: The 90 to 150 validation repertoires were produced on the same platform as the 550 to 750 repertoires of the first cohort. This was reported in a later analysis.

Clones were read by immunoSEQ multiplex PCR, and TCRdb kept only the in-frame ones, dropping some. The sample lists around 130,000 clones; roughly 90% were seen once. There are 17 residues in the CDR3. CDR1 is SGHRS and CDR2 is YFSETQ in the germline V gene. J was trimmed by 9 bases and V by 0 bases; bases with no gene match: 14. V and J are TRBV5-1 and TRBJ2-1; 8 bases map to TRBD2. Sequencing was performed on PBMCs. The origin of this receptor is a man aged 30 to 45 in good health and CMV-seronegative. CDR3 bases: TGCGCCAGCAGCTTGGGCGTAGCACGGGGGGGCGTCGGTGAGCAGTTCTTC. It yields the protein CASSLGVARGGVGEQFF. Combining the CDR3 with reference TRBV5-1 and TRBJ2-1 gives the whole variable domain KAGVTQTPRYLIKTRGQQVTLSCSPISGHRSVSWYQQTPGQGLQFLFEYFSETQRNKGNFPGRFSGRQFSNSRSEMNVSTLELGDSALYLCASSLGVARGGVGEQFFGPGTRLTVL.